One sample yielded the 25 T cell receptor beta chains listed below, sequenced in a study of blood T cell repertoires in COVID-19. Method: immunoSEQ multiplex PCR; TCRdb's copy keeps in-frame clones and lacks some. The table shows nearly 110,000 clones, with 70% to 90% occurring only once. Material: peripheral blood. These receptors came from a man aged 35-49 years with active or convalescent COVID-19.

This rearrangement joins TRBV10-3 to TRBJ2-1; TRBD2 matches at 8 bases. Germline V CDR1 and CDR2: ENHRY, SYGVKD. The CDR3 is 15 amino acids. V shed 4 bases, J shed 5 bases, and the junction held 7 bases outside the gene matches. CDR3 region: CAISGREGYNNEQFF. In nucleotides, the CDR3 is TGTGCCATCAGTGGACGGGAGGGCTATAACAATGAGCAGTTCTTC.

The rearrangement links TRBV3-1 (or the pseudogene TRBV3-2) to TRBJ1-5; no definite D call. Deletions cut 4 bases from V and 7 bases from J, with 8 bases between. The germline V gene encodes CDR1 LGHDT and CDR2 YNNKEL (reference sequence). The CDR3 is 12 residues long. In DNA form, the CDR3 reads TGTGCCAGCAGCCGAACGGGGCAGCCCCAGCATTTT. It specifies CASSRTGQPQHF.

Here the CDR3 DNA reads TGTGCCAGCGGAGGACTAGCGGGAGGAGAATGGCAGTTCTTC. It codes for CASGGLAGGEWQFF. The chain recombines TRBV7-9 with TRBJ2-1; TRBD2 agrees at 14 bases. The junction had 9 bases not matched to a gene; V was cut back by 8 bases and J by 12 bases. This CDR3 has 14 residues. The germline gives CDR1 SEHNR, CDR2 FQNEAQ (reference sequence).

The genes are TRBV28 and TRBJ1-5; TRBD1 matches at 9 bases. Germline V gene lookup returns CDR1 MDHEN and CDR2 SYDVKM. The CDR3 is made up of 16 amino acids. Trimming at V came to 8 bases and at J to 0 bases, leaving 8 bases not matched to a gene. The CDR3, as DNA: TGTGCCAGCTGCACAGGGGGCCGAAGTAGCAATCAGCCCCAGCATTTT. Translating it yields CASCTGGRSSNQPQHF.

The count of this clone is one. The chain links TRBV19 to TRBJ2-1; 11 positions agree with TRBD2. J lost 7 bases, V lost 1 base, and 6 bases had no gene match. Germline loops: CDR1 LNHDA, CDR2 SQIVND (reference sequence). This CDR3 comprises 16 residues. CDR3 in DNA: TGTGCCAGTAGTATAGGAGGACTAGCGGGTAGGAATGAGCAGTTCTTC. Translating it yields CASSIGGLAGRNEQFF.

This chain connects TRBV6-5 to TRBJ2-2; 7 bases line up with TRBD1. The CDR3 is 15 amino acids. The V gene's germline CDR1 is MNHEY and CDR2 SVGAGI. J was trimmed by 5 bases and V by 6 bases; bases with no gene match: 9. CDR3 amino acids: CASRRKGASTGELFF. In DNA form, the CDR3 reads TGTGCCAGCAGAAGGAAGGGGGCGTCTACCGGGGAGCTGTTTTTT.

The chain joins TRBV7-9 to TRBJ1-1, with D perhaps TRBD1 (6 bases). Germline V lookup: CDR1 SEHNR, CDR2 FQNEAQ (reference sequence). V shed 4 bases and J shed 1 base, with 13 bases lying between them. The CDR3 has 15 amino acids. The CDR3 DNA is TGTGCCAGCAGCTGGGGGTCAGGGGCGAACACTGAAGCTTTCTTT. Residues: CASSWGSGANTEAFF.

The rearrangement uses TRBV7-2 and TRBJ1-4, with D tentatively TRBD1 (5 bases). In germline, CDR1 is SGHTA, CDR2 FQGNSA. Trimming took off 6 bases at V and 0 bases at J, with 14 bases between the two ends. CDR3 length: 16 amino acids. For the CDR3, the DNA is TGTGCCAGCAGTTCCCGACAGCTAGCAACTAATGAAAAACTGTTTTTT. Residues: CASSSRQLATNEKLFF.

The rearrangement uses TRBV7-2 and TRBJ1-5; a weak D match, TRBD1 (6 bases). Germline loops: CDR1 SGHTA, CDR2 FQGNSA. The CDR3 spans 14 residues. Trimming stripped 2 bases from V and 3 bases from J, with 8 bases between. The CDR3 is CASSLRTANQPQHF. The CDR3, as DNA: TGTGCCAGCAGCTTAAGGACAGCCAATCAGCCCCAGCATTTT. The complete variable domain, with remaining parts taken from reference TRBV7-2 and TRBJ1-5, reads GAGVSQSPSNKVTEKGKDVELRCDPISGHTALYWYRQSLGQGLEFLIYFQGNSAPDKSGLPSDRFSAERTGGSVSTLTIQRTQQEDSAVYLCASSLRTANQPQHFGDGTRLSIL.

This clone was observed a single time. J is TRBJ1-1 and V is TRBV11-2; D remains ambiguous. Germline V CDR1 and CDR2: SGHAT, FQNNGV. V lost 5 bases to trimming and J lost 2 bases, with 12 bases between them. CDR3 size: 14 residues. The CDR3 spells CASSLTAANTEAFF. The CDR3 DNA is TGTGCCAGCAGCCTCACAGCAGCTAACACTGAAGCTTTCTTT.

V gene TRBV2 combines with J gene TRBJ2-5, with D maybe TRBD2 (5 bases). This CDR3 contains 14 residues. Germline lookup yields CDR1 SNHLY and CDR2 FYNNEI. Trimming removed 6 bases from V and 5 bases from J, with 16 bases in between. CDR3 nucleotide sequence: TGTGCCAGCAGGACCCAATGGGGAGTTGAGACCCAGTACTTC. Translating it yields CASRTQWGVETQYF.

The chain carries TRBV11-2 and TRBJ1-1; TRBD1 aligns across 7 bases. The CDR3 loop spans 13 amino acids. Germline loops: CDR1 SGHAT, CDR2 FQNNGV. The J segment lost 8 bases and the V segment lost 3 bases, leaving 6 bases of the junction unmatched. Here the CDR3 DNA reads TGTGCCAGCAGCTTGGGACAGAGCCTCGAAGCTTTCTTT. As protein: CASSLGQSLEAFF.

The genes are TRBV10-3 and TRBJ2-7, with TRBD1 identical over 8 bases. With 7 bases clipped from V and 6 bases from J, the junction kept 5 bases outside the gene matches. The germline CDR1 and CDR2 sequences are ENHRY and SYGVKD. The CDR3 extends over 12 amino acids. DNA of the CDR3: TGTGCCATCAACCCAGGGGGCTTCGAGCAGTACTTC. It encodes CAINPGGFEQYF.

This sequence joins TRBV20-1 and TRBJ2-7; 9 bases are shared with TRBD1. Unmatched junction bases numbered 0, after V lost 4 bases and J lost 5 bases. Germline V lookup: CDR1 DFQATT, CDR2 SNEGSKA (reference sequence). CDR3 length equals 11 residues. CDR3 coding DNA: TGCAGTGCTAACAGGGGGCACGAGCAGTACTTC. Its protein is CSANRGHEQYF.

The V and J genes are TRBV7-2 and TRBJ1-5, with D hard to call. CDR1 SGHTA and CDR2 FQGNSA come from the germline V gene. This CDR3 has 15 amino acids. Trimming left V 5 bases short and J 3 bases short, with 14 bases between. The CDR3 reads CASSQREGINQPQHF. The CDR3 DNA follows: TGTGCCAGCAGCCAGCGGGAAGGGATCAATCAGCCCCAGCATTTT.

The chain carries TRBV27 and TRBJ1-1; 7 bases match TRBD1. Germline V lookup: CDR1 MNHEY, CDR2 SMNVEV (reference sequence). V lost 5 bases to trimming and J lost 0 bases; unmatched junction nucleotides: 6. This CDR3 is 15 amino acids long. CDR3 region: CASSPTDRMNTEAFF. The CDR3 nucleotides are TGTGCCAGCAGTCCGACGGACAGGATGAACACTGAAGCTTTCTTT.

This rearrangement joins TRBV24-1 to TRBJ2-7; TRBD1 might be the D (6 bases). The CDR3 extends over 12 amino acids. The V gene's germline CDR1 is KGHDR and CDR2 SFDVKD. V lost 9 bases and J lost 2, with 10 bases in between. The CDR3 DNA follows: TGTGCCACCTCAGGGGAGCCCTACGAGCAGTACTTC. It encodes CATSGEPYEQYF.

CDR3 coding DNA: TGTGCCTGGACCCCGATGGGTGGGCACGAGCAGTACTTC. Protein: CAWTPMGGHEQYF. V and J are TRBV30 and TRBJ2-7; D gene ambiguous. This CDR3 is 13 amino acids long. Trimming removed 4 bases at V and 5 bases at J, with 15 bases between. Germline CDR1 GTSNPN, CDR2 SVGIG (reference sequence).

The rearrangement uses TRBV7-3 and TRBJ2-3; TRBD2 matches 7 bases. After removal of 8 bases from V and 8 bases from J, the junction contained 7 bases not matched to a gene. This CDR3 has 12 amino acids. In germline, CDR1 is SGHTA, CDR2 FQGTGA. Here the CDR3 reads CASGRESGTQYF. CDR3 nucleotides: TGTGCCAGCGGGCGGGAGTCGGGTACGCAGTATTTT.

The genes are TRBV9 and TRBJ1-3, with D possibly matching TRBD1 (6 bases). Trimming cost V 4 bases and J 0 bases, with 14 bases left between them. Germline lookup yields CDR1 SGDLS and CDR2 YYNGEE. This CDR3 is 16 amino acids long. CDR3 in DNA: TGTGCCAGCAGCCCGGGCGGGGGGGCCTCTGGAAACACCATATATTTT. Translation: CASSPGGGASGNTIYF.

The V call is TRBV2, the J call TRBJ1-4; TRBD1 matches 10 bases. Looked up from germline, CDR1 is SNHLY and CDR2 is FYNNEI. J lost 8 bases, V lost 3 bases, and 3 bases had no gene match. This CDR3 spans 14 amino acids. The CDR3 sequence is CASSDRTGGEKLFF. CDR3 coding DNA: TGTGCCAGCAGTGACAGGACAGGGGGAGAAAAACTGTTTTTT.

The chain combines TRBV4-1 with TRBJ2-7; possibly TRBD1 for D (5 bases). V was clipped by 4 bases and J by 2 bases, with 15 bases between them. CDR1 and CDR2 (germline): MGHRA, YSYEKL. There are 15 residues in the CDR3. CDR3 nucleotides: TGCGCCAGCAGCCCGGCCAGGGCAGGCGCCTACGAGCAGTACTTC. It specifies CASSPARAGAYEQYF.

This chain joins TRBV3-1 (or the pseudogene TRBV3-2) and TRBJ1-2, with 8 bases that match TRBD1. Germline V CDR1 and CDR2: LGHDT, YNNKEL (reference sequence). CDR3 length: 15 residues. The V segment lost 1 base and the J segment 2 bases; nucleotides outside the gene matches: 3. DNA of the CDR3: TGTGCCAGCAGCCAAGCGGACAGGGAAAACTATGGCTACACCTTC. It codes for CASSQADRENYGYTF.

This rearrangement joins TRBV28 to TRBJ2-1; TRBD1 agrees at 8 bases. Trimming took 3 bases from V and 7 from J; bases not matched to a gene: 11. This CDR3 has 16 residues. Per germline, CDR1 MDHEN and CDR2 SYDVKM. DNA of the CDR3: TGTGCCAGCAGTTTCGGTTCAGGGGGCTTCGTGAATGAGCAGTTCTTC. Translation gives CASSFGSGGFVNEQFF.

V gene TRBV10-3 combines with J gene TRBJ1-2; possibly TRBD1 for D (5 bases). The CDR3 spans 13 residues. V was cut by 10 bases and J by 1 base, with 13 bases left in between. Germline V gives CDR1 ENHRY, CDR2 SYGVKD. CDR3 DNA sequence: TGTGCCACGCGAACGGGGGATAACTATGGCTACACCTTC. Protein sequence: CATRTGDNYGYTF.